The 30 T cell receptor beta chains listed next were all sequenced from one sample in a study of blood T cell repertoires in COVID-19. The repertoire was sequenced with immunoSEQ multiplex PCR; TCRdb's copy has only in-frame clones and lacks some. The repertoire consists of over 250,000 clones, with 70% to 90% occurring once and the leading ten covering 8% to 13%. The sequencing sample was made of peripheral blood. These receptors originate from a woman in her 70s with acute or convalescent COVID-19.

This clone came up once. The CDR3 DNA sequence: TGTGCCAGCAGCTTAGGCAGGACTCGCACTGAAGCTTTCTTT. Residues: CASSLGRTRTEAFF. The chain employs TRBV5-4 and TRBJ1-1; D is undetermined. This CDR3 has 14 amino acids. From germline, CDR1 is SGHNT and CDR2 YYREEE (reference sequence). The V end was cut by 2 bases, the J end by 4 bases, with 12 bases between.

This clone was seen just once. V usage is TRBV6-2 or TRBV6-3 and J usage is TRBJ2-5; D possibly corresponds to TRBD2 (7 bases). The germline V gene encodes CDR1 MNHEY and CDR2 SVGEGT. V lost 4 bases, J lost 2 bases, and 14 bases lay in between. The length of the CDR3 is 15 residues. This CDR3 is CASSSGGRRQETQYF. The CDR3 DNA follows: TGTGCCAGCAGTTCCGGGGGGCGACGGCAAGAGACCCAGTACTTC.

This chain uses TRBV5-6 with TRBJ2-6, with D unclear. The germline CDR1 and CDR2 sequences are SGHDT and YYEEEE. Trimming stripped 0 bases from V and 1 base from J, with 8 bases between. This CDR3 has 16 amino acids. The CDR3 sequence is CASSLGVTSGANVLTF. For the CDR3, the DNA is TGTGCCAGCAGCTTGGGGGTGACTTCTGGGGCCAACGTCCTGACTTTC.

The V call is TRBV5-6, the J call TRBJ2-3; 9 nucleotides align to TRBD2. V shed 1 base and J 7 bases; nucleotides not matched to a gene: 10. The CDR3 sequence is 16 residues long. Germline V gives CDR1 SGHDT, CDR2 YYEEEE. The CDR3 sequence: CASSLQRKRGENTQYF. The CDR3 DNA reads as TGTGCCAGCAGCTTGCAAAGGAAGCGGGGGGAGAATACGCAGTATTTT.

The chain carries TRBV7-8 and TRBJ2-1; unclear D gene. Germline V gene lookup returns CDR1 SGHVS and CDR2 FQNEAQ. V lost 4 bases, J lost 0 bases, and 10 bases lay in between. This CDR3 is 15 amino acids long. CDR3 protein: CASSSRLSSYNEQFF. DNA of the CDR3: TGTGCCAGCAGCTCTCGATTGAGCTCCTACAATGAGCAGTTCTTC.

The gene calls are TRBV3-1 (or the pseudogene TRBV3-2) and TRBJ2-5, with a weak D call TRBD2 (6 bases). The ends were cut back, 4 bases at V and 4 bases at J, with 13 bases in the middle. This CDR3 has 14 amino acids. Per germline, CDR1 LGHDT and CDR2 YNNKEL (reference sequence). CDR3 residues: CASSPHRRGETQYF. CDR3 sequence (DNA): TGTGCCAGCAGCCCCCACAGGAGGGGAGAGACCCAGTACTTC.

V and J are TRBV28 and TRBJ2-7; a weak D match, TRBD2 (5 bases). This CDR3 is 15 amino acids long. The germline CDR1 and CDR2 sequences are MDHEN and SYDVKM. Between the trimmed V and J ends, which lost 7 bases and 0 bases, there was a span of 16 bases. The DNA for the CDR3 is TGTGCCAGCACCTCGGGCGGGCCCGGCTCCTACGAGCAGTACTTC. It specifies CASTSGGPGSYEQYF. The variable domain in full, with the rest retrieved from reference TRBV28 and TRBJ2-7, is DVKVTQSSRYLVKRTGEKVFLECVQDMDHENMFWYRQDPGLGLRLIYFSYDVKMKEKGDIPEGYSVSREKKERFSLILESASTNQTSMYLCASTSGGPGSYEQYFGPGTRLTVT.

This sequence joins TRBV11-2 and TRBJ2-5, with 12 bases lining up with TRBD2. This CDR3 has 18 residues. Looked up from germline, CDR1 is SGHAT and CDR2 is FQNNGV. The V gene end was trimmed by 1 base and the J gene end by 5 bases; junction bases not matched to a gene: 11. The CDR3 bases are TGTGCCAGCAGCTTAGCCGTCCTAGCGGGGGGGCCTGGGGAGACCCAGTACTTC. Translated, it gives CASSLAVLAGGPGETQYF.

This clone has a handful of counts. This chain uses TRBV12-3 or TRBV12-4 with TRBJ1-2; perhaps TRBD1 as D (6 bases). V gave up 7 bases and J gave up 3 bases, with 12 bases separating them. The CDR3 runs 13 residues. Written as DNA, the CDR3 is TGTGCCAGCACCGAACAGGGATACTATGGCTACACCTTC. The encoded protein is CASTEQGYYGYTF.

V is TRBV30 and J is TRBJ2-1, with TRBD2 matching 7 bases. The ends lost 2 bases at V and 0 bases at J; junction bases unmatched: 4. The CDR3 has 15 residues. Germline CDR1 is GTSNPN and CDR2 is SVGIG (reference sequence). In DNA form, the CDR3 reads TGTGCCTGGAGTCCGACGGGGGGCTCCTACAATGAGCAGTTCTTC. The encoded protein is CAWSPTGGSYNEQFF.

The rearrangement joins TRBV19 to TRBJ2-1; D call uncertain. The CDR3 is 14 residues long. Germline V gene lookup returns CDR1 LNHDA and CDR2 SQIVND (reference sequence). Trimming stripped 5 bases from V and 7 bases from J, with 15 bases between. The CDR3 DNA reads TGTGCCAGTAGTTTTTCCCCTACTGAGAATGAGCAGTTCTTC. Translating it yields CASSFSPTENEQFF.

The chain has TRBV2 and TRBJ1-5; D ambiguous. This CDR3 has 15 residues. V was shortened by 4 bases and J by 1 base, with 11 bases between the two germline ends. Germline V CDR1 and CDR2: SNHLY, FYNNEI. For the CDR3, the DNA is TGTGCCAGCAGTGGCCGCTCTAGGAGCAATCAGCCCCAGCATTTT. Translation gives CASSGRSRSNQPQHF.

The chain carries TRBV27 and TRBJ1-1; D may be TRBD1 (6 bases). Germline V lookup: CDR1 MNHEY, CDR2 SMNVEV (reference sequence). V shed 0 bases and J shed 1 base, with 15 bases lying between them. The CDR3 covers 17 residues. CDR3 sequence reads: CASSLSIQGGRNTEAFF. The CDR3 region has the DNA TGTGCCAGCAGTTTATCCATACAGGGTGGGAGGAACACTGAAGCTTTCTTT.

This chain links TRBV2 with TRBJ1-1; D ambiguous. Germline V gene sequence: CDR1 SNHLY, CDR2 FYNNEI. The CDR3 is 11 amino acids. V was cut by 6 bases and J by 5 bases, with 7 bases left in between. The CDR3 DNA is TGTGCCAGCAGCTCGACTACTGAAGCTTTCTTT. This sequence encodes CASSSTTEAFF.

J is TRBJ1-3 and V is TRBV9; 7 bases are shared with TRBD1. J gave up 0 bases and V 4 bases, and 7 bases lay outside the gene matches. Germline V gives CDR1 SGDLS, CDR2 YYNGEE. CDR3 length equals 16 residues. The CDR3 here is CASSPYWTGSGNTIYF. CDR3 nucleotide sequence: TGTGCCAGCAGCCCATACTGGACAGGCTCTGGAAACACCATATATTTT.

The chain combines TRBV3-1 (or the pseudogene TRBV3-2) with TRBJ2-1; 8 nucleotides line up with TRBD1. Germline CDR1 and CDR2: LGHDT and YNNKEL (reference sequence). Unmatched junction bases numbered 6, after V lost 3 bases and J lost 5 bases. The CDR3 spans 15 residues. DNA of the CDR3: TGTGCCAGCAGCCAGCACAGGGGGGTCCACAATGAGCAGTTCTTC. This sequence encodes CASSQHRGVHNEQFF.

The rearrangement uses TRBV7-6 and TRBJ2-3; D is unresolved. Trimming took 1 base from V and 2 from J, leaving 10 bases between them. Looked up from germline, CDR1 is SGHVS and CDR2 is FNYEAQ. The CDR3 has 15 residues. The CDR3 DNA is TGTGCCAGCAGCTTAGATGCGGAGCCCACAGATACGCAGTATTTT. Amino acid sequence: CASSLDAEPTDTQYF.

The V call is TRBV5-4, the J call TRBJ2-1; tentatively, D is TRBD2 (6 bases). V was shortened by 1 base and J by 7 bases, with 12 bases between the two germline ends. Germline assignment: CDR1 SGHNT and CDR2 YYREEE (reference sequence). The CDR3 loop spans 14 amino acids. CDR3 in amino acids: CASSLRGDWNEQFF. CDR3 bases: TGTGCCAGCAGCTTGCGCGGGGACTGGAATGAGCAGTTCTTC.

The J gene is TRBJ1-5, the V gene TRBV6-6, with 9 bases fitting TRBD1. The CDR3 extends over 19 amino acids. V dropped 6 bases and J dropped 3; count of bases not matched to a gene: 18. Looked up from germline, CDR1 is MNHNY and CDR2 is SVGAGI (reference sequence). For the CDR3, the DNA is TGTGCCAGCAGCTCCACAGGGGGCGGAAATTTATTTTACAATCAGCCCCAGCATTTT. Translating gives CASSSTGGGNLFYNQPQHF.

This clone was counted once. This chain connects TRBV6-5 to TRBJ2-5; a possible D gene is TRBD2 (6 bases). In germline, CDR1 is MNHEY, CDR2 SVGAGI. The CDR3 spans 16 residues. Trimming shortened V by 2 bases and J by 5 bases, and 18 bases separated the two germline ends. CDR3 sequence reads: CASSYQGTRALETQYF. The DNA for the CDR3 is TGTGCCAGCAGTTACCAAGGGACTCGAGCGTTGGAGACCCAGTACTTC.

The chain links TRBV3-1 (or the pseudogene TRBV3-2) to TRBJ1-5; D is uncertain. Germline V CDR1 and CDR2: LGHDT, YNNKEL (reference sequence). The CDR3 totals 15 residues. Trimming left V 3 bases short and J 1 base short, with 10 bases between. The CDR3: CASSHGRVSNQPQHF. The DNA for the CDR3 is TGTGCCAGCAGCCACGGGAGAGTCAGCAATCAGCCCCAGCATTTT.

This sequence joins TRBV6-1 and TRBJ1-5; tentative D call: TRBD1 (5 bases). Between the trimmed V and J ends, which lost 2 bases and 3 bases, there was a span of 11 bases. Germline CDR1 and CDR2: MNHNS and SASEGT. The CDR3 covers 15 residues. Here the CDR3 DNA reads TGTGCCAGCAGTGAAAGTGGGGCCGTCAATCAGCCCCAGCATTTT. Its translation is CASSESGAVNQPQHF.

This clone was observed a single time. The chain has TRBV9 and TRBJ2-3; TRBD2 aligns across 7 bases. CDR3 length equals 17 residues. Germline CDR1 is SGDLS and CDR2 is YYNGEE. V shed 2 bases, J shed 6 bases, and the junction held 15 bases outside the gene matches. CDR3 amino acids: CASSVQTSLGPLDTQYF. CDR3 bases: TGTGCCAGCAGCGTCCAGACTAGCTTAGGGCCGTTGGATACGCAGTATTTT.

This chain's CDR3 is CASSVGGLGTQYF. The CDR3 region has the DNA TGTGCCAGCAGCGTCGGGGGTTTAGGGACCCAGTACTTC. The rearrangement links TRBV9 to TRBJ2-5; D might be TRBD2 (6 bases). Germline loops: CDR1 SGDLS, CDR2 YYNGEE. The germline V and J ends were trimmed by 2 bases and 7 bases, with 12 bases remaining between them. This CDR3 spans 13 amino acids.

A single count supports this clone. One base away lies a much larger clone, so this may be a sequencing read error. The CDR3, as DNA: TGTGCCAGCAGCTACCAAACGGGGTCCATGGCGTTTTTT. Encoded protein: CASSYQTGSMAFF. The rearrangement links TRBV7-9 to TRBJ1-4, with unresolved D. This CDR3 is 13 amino acids long. V shed 4 bases and J shed 16 bases, with 19 bases lying between them. The germline V gene has CDR1 SEHNR and CDR2 FQNEAQ (reference sequence). The full variable domain, rest sourced from reference TRBV7-9 and TRBJ1-4, is DTGVSQNPRHKITKRGQNVTFRCDPISEHNRLYWYRQTLGQGPEFLTYFQNEAQLEKSRLLSDRFSAERPKGSFSTLEIQRTEQGDSAMYLCASSYQTGSMAFFGSGTQLSVL.

The chain uses TRBV19 and TRBJ1-1; a possible D gene is TRBD1 (5 bases). In germline, CDR1 is LNHDA, CDR2 SQIVND (reference sequence). V lost 4 bases and J lost 5, with 17 bases in between. The CDR3 totals 15 residues. CDR3 coding DNA: TGTGCCAGTAGTACCAGGGTCACGGGTAGGACTGAAGCTTTCTTT. This encodes CASSTRVTGRTEAFF.

V usage is TRBV19 and J usage is TRBJ2-7, with D possibly being TRBD1 (8 bases). This CDR3 region has 14 residues. V was pared by 5 bases and J by 1 base, with 12 bases between. Looked up from germline, CDR1 is LNHDA and CDR2 is SQIVND (reference sequence). The DNA for the CDR3 is TGTGCCAGTAGTGTACAGGGGGGGTCCTACGAGCAGTACTTC. Amino acid sequence: CASSVQGGSYEQYF.

This chain connects TRBV5-8 to TRBJ1-2; 7 bases match TRBD1. The CDR3 runs to 13 residues. Germline V gene data show CDR1 as SGHTS and CDR2 as YDEGEE. Trimming cost V 5 bases and J 4 bases; bases outside gene matches: 5. The CDR3 loop is CASRLTGPYGYTF. In DNA, the CDR3 is TGTGCCAGCAGACTGACAGGGCCCTATGGCTACACCTTC.

The chain couples TRBV2 to TRBJ2-6, with D possibly TRBD1 on 6 matching bases. Germline V gives CDR1 SNHLY, CDR2 FYNNEI. The CDR3 has 15 amino acids. The germline V and J ends were trimmed by 6 bases and 1 base, with 10 bases remaining between them. This CDR3 reads CASRWGRSGANVLTF. The CDR3 DNA reads as TGTGCCAGCAGGTGGGGGCGGTCTGGGGCCAACGTCCTGACTTTC.

The chain couples TRBV5-1 to TRBJ2-3; maybe TRBD2 (5 bases). This CDR3 is 13 amino acids long. V was clipped by 0 bases and J by 4 bases, with 6 bases between them. Germline V gene data show CDR1 as SGHRS and CDR2 as YFSETQ. The chain's CDR3 is CASSLGSADTQYF. The DNA of the CDR3 is TGCGCCAGCAGCTTGGGTAGCGCAGATACGCAGTATTTT.